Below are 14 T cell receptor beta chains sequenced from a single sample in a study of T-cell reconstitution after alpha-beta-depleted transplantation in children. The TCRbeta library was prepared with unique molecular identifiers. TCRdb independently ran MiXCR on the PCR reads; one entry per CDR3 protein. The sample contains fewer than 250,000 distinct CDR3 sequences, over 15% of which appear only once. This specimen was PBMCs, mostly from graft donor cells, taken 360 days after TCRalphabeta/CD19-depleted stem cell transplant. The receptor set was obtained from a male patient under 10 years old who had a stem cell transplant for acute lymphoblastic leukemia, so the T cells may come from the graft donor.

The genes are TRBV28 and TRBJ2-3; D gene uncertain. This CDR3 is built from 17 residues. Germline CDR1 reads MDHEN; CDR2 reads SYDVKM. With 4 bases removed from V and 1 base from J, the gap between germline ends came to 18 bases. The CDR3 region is CASSSRTGITRTDTQYF. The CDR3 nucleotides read TGTGCCAGCAGTTCTCGGACGGGCATCACACGCACAGATACGCAGTATTTT. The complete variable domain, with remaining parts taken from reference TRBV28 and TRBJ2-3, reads DVKVTQSSRYLVKRTGEKVFLECVQDMDHENMFWYRQDPGLGLRLIYFSYDVKMKEKGDIPEGYSVSREKKERFSLILESASTNQTSMYLCASSSRTGITRTDTQYFGPGTRLTVL.

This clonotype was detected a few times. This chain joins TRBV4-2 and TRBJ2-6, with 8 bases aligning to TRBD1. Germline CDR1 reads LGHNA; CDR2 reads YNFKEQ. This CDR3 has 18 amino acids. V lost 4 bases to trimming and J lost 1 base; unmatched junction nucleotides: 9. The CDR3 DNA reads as TGTGCCAGCAGCCCAAGGGTCGGACAGGGATCTGGGGCCAACGTCCTGACTTTC. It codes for CASSPRVGQGSGANVLTF.

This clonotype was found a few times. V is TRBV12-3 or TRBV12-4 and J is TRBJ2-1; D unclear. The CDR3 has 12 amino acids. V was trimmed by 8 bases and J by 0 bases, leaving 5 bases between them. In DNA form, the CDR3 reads TGTGCCAGCGTCTCCTCCTACAATGAGCAGTTCTTC. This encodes CASVSSYNEQFF.

CDR3 sequence (DNA): TGTGCCAGCAGCCAAGCGGACACGGGGCAGTATTTT. Translating gives CASSQADTGQYF. The chain recombines TRBV3-1 with TRBJ2-3; D is possibly TRBD1 (5 bases). V lost 1 base and J 11 bases, leaving 10 bases between the germline ends. CDR3 length: 12 amino acids. Germline CDR1 and CDR2: LGHDT and YNNKEL (reference sequence).

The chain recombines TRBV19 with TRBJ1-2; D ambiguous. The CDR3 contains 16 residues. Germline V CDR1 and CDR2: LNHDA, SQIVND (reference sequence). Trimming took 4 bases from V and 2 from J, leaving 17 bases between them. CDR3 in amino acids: CASSRSGPMRNYGYTF. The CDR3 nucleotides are TGTGCCAGTAGTAGATCCGGACCGATGCGCAACTATGGCTACACCTTC.

This CDR3 is CASSQTSGRIDTQYF. The CDR3 region has the DNA TGTGCCAGCAGCCAAACTAGCGGGAGAATAGATACGCAGTATTTT. This chain uses TRBV14 with TRBJ2-3; 11 bases match TRBD2. The CDR3 covers 15 residues. Germline CDR1 is SGHDN and CDR2 is FVKESK. V gave up 2 bases and J gave up 5 bases; unmatched junction bases: 3.

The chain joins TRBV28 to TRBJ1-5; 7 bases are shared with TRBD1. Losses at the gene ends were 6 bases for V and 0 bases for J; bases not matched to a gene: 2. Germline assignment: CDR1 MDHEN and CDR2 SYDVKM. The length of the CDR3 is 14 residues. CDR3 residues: CASRRQGSNQPQHF. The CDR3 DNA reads TGTGCCAGCAGGCGACAGGGTAGCAATCAGCCCCAGCATTTT.

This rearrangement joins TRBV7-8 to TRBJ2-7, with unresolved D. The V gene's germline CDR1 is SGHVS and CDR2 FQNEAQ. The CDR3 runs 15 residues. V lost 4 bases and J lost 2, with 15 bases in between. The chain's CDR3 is CASSSQGLKPYEQYF. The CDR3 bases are TGTGCCAGCAGCTCCCAAGGGCTGAAGCCCTACGAGCAGTACTTC.

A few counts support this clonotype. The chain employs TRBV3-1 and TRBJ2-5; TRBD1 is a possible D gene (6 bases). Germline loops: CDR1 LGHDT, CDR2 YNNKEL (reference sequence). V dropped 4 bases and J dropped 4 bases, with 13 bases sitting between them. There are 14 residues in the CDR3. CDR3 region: CASSRNRVAETQYF. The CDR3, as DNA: TGTGCCAGCAGCCGAAACAGGGTGGCAGAGACCCAGTACTTC.

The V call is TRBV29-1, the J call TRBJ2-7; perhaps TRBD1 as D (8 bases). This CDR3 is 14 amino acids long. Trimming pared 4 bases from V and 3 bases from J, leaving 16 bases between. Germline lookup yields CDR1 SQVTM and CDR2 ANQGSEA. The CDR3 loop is CSVGGGQAYYEQYF. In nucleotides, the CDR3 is TGCAGCGTTGGGGGGGGACAGGCATACTACGAGCAGTACTTC.

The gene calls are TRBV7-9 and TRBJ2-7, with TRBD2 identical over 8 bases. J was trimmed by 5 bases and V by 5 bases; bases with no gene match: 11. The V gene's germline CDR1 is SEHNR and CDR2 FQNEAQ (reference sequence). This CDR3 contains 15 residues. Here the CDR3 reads CASSPRGGPRDEQYF. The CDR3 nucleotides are TGTGCCAGCAGCCCTCGCGGGGGGCCCAGGGACGAGCAGTACTTC.

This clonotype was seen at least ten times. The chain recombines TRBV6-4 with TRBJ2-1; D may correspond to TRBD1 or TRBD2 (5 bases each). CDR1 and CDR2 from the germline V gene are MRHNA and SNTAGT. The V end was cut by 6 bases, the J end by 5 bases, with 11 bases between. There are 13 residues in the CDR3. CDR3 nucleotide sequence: TGTGCCAGCAGACCCACGGGGCACAATGAGCAGTTCTTC. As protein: CASRPTGHNEQFF.

CDR3 sequence: CASSYDGGGELFF. DNA for the CDR3: TGTGCCAGCTCCTACGACGGGGGCGGGGAGCTGTTTTTT. The rearrangement links TRBV28 to TRBJ2-2; D possibly corresponds to TRBD2 (6 bases). The CDR3 contains 13 residues. Germline CDR1 is MDHEN and CDR2 is SYDVKM. Trimming left V 8 bases short and J 7 bases short, with 14 bases between. The variable domain in full, completed from reference TRBV28 and TRBJ2-2, reads DVKVTQSSRYLVKRTGEKVFLECVQDMDHENMFWYRQDPGLGLRLIYFSYDVKMKEKGDIPEGYSVSREKKERFSLILESASTNQTSMYLCASSYDGGGELFFGEGSRLTVL.

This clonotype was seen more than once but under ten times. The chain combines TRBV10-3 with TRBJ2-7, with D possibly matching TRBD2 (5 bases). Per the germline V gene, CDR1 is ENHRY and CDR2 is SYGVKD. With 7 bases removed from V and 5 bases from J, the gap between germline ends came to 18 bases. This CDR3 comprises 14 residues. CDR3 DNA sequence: TGTGCCATCACACGCCTGGGGAGCCCTAACGAGCAGTACTTC. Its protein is CAITRLGSPNEQYF.